The rows below give T cell receptor beta chains drawn from one sample of a study of blood T cell repertoires in COVID-19. Data came from immunoSEQ multiplex PCR; TCRdb stores just in-frame clones and leaves some out. This table holds just under 150,000 clones, approximately 89% found once. The sequenced material came from peripheral blood. These receptors came from a human donor in a cohort sampled during active COVID-19. Both conserved end residues are part of each CDR3. Each record gives: D gene, V gene, clone size, J gene, CDR3 DNA, CDR3 protein. D genes are given only for firm matches. The size of a clone is reported for some rows only, either as once, few or many, or as a class for expanded clones.

>TRBD2|TRBV2|once|TRBJ2-1
TGTGCCAGCATAACTAGCGGGGTTGAGCAGTTCTTC
CASITSGVEQFF
>.|TRBV2|.|TRBJ1-5
TGTGCCAGCACCCGAGCTAATCAGCCCCAGCATTTT
CASTRANQPQHF
>TRBD1|TRBV7-8|.|TRBJ2-7
TGTGCCAGCAGCCCAGGCCGGACAGGGACCTACGAGCAGTACTTC
CASSPGRTGTYEQYF
>.|TRBV5-1|.|TRBJ1-5
TGCGCCAGCAGCTTGGCAGAGGGCCAGCCCCAGCATTTT
CASSLAEGQPQHF
>TRBD1|TRBV7-8|once|TRBJ2-3
TGTGCCAGCAGCTTAGCGCTCGGACAGGGCACAGATACGCAGTATTTT
CASSLALGQGTDTQYF
>.|TRBV30|.|TRBJ2-3
TGTGCCTGGAGTCCCATTGGAGCAGAAACAGATACGCAGTATTTT
CAWSPIGAETDTQYF
>.|TRBV7-9|.|TRBJ2-3
TGTGCCAGCAGCTTTATAGGGACTAGCACAGATACGCAGTATTTT
CASSFIGTSTDTQYF
>TRBD1|TRBV5-5|.|TRBJ1-4
TGTGCCAGCAGCTTGTCGGACAGGGGGCGCCTTAATGAAAAACTGTTTTTT
CASSLSDRGRLNEKLFF
>.|TRBV5-4|once|TRBJ1-1
TGTGCCAGCAGCTCCGGTCCAAACACTGAAGCTTTCTTT
CASSSGPNTEAFF
>TRBD1|TRBV6-5|.|TRBJ1-1
TGTGCCAGCAGCGCTACAGGGGAGAACACTGAAGCTTTCTTT
CASSATGENTEAFF
>.|TRBV18|.|TRBJ1-3
TGTGCCAGCTCACCAGCACAGGTTCCCTCTGGAAACACCATATATTTT
CASSPAQVPSGNTIYF
>TRBD1|TRBV29-1|.|TRBJ2-5
TGCAGCGTTGTGCTTTCGGGACAGCCTCAAGAGACCCAGTACTTC
CSVVLSGQPQETQYF
>TRBD1|TRBV10-3|.|TRBJ1-5
TGTGCCATCAGTGGGACAGGGTATAGCAATCAGCCCCAGCATTTT
CAISGTGYSNQPQHF
>.|TRBV5-1|.|TRBJ1-1
TGCGCCAGCAGCTTGGAAACAGTGGGGAACACTGAAGCTTTCTTT
CASSLETVGNTEAFF
>.|TRBV7-2|.|TRBJ1-2
TGTGCCAGCAGCTTAGCGCGGCGCGGCCTTAACTATGGCTACACCTTC
CASSLARRGLNYGYTF
>TRBD2|TRBV6-2/TRBV6-3|once|TRBJ2-1
TGTGCCAGCAGCAGACAGCGGGGGGCTACTTACAATGAGCAGTTCTTC
CASSRQRGATYNEQFF
>TRBD2|TRBV16|.|TRBJ2-3
TGTGCCAGCAGCCAATCATATCGTCCTAGCGGGATCACAGATACGCAGTATTTT
CASSQSYRPSGITDTQYF
>.|TRBV7-2|.|TRBJ2-7
TGTGCCAGCAGCTTAGCTCGGGGAAGCTCCTACGAGCAGTACTTC
CASSLARGSSYEQYF
>TRBD1|TRBV5-6|.|TRBJ1-1
TGTGCCAGCAGCTTGGGGGGGACAGTCGGGGTAGCTTTCTTT
CASSLGGTVGVAFF
>.|TRBV10-3|.|TRBJ2-1
TGTGCCATCATCCCGGACGGGGCCTACAATGAGCAGTTCTTC
CAIIPDGAYNEQFF
>.|TRBV30|.|TRBJ2-2
TGTGCCTGGAGTGCGATCAGTGGCACCGGGGAGCTGTTTTTT
CAWSAISGTGELFF
>TRBD1|TRBV6-6|.|TRBJ1-6
TGTGCCAGCAGTTACGGACAGGGGGCGAATTCACCCCTCCACTTT
CASSYGQGANSPLHF